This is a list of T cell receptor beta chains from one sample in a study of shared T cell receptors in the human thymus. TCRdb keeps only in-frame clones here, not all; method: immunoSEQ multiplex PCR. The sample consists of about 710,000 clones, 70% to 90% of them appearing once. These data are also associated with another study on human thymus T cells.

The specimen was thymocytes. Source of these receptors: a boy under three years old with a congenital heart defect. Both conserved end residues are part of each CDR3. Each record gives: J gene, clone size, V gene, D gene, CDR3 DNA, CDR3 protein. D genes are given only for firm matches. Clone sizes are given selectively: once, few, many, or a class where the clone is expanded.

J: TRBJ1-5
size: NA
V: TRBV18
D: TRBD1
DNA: TGTGCCAGCTCAACAAGGGGGGACAGGGGGGGCAATCAGCCCCAGCATTTT
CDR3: CASSTRGDRGGNQPQHF

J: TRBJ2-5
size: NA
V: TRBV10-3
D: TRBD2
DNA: TGTGCCATCAGTGTGGTAGCGGGAGATGTATGGGAGACCCAGTACTTC
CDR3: CAISVVAGDVWETQYF

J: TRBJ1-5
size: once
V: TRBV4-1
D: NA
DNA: TGCGCCAGCAGCCAAGAACCCAGGGGATTCCCAGTTTATCAGCCCCAGCATTTT
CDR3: CASSQEPRGFPVYQPQHF

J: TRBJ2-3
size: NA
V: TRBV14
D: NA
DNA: TGTGCCAGCAGCCAGGGTTGGGCTAGCACAGATACGCAGTATTTT
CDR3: CASSQGWASTDTQYF

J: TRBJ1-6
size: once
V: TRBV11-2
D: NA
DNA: TGTGCCAGCAGCTTATCCCTCCGTAATTCACCCCTCCACTTT
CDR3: CASSLSLRNSPLHF

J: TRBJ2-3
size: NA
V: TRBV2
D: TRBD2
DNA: TGTGCCAGCAGTGAAGCCATAGCGGGAGACACCCTTACGCAGTATTTT
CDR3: CASSEAIAGDTLTQYF

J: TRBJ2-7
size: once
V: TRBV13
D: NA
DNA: TGTGCCAGCAGCCCTACCCGTCGGGTAGGGAGTGAGCAGTACTTC
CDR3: CASSPTRRVGSEQYF

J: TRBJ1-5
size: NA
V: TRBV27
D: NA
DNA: TGTGCCAGCAGACAGTACAATCAGCCCCAGCATTTT
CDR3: CASRQYNQPQHF

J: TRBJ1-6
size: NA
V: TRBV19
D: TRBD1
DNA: TGTGCCAGTAGTACCGGACAGGGTCATTCACCCCTCCACTTT
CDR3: CASSTGQGHSPLHF

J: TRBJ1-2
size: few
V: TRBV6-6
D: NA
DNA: TGTGCCAGCAGTTCCAGACAGGAGATAAACTATGGCTACACCTTC
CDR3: CASSSRQEINYGYTF

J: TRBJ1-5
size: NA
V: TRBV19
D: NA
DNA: TGTGCCAGTAGTCCGACTGACCCCGGGAATCAGCCCCAGCATTTT
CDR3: CASSPTDPGNQPQHF

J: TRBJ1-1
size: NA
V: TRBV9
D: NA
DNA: TGTGCCAGCAGCCACGGGGGGACGTCAACTGAAGCTTTCTTT
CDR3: CASSHGGTSTEAFF

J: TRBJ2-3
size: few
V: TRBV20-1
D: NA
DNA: TGCAGTGCTACTAGCACAGATACGCAGTATTTT
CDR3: CSATSTDTQYF

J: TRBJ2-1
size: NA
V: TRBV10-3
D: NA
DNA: TGTGCCATCAGTGAGAGCGGTTTTTGGGAGTTCTTC
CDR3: CAISESGFWEFF

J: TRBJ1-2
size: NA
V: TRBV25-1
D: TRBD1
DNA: TGTGCCACCACCGGGACAGGCTATGGCTACACCTTC
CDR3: CATTGTGYGYTF

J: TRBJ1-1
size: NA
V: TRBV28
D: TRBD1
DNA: TGTGCCAGCAGTTTCGGACAGGGTATCACTGAAGCTTTCTTT
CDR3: CASSFGQGITEAFF

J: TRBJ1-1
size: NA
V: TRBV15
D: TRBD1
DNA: TGTGCCACCAGCAGACACCCCAACAGGGGCACTGAAGCTTTCTTT
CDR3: CATSRHPNRGTEAFF

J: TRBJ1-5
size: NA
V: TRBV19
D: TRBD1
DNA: TGTGCCAGTAGTTTAGAGACAGGGGGCAACCAGCCCCAGCATTTT
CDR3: CASSLETGGNQPQHF

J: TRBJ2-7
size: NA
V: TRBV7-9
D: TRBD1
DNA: TGTGCCAGCAGCTGGACGACAGGGGGCCGCTACGAGCAGTACTTC
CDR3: CASSWTTGGRYEQYF

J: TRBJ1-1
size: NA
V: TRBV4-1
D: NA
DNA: TGCGCCAGCAGCCAAGTTTCTCGACAGGAAACTGAAGCTTTCTTT
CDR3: CASSQVSRQETEAFF

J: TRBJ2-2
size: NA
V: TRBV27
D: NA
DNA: TGTGCCAGCAGTCCAACGGGACTTCCGAACACCGGGGAGCTGTTTTTT
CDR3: CASSPTGLPNTGELFF

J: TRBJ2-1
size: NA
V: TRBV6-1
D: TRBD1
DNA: TGTGCCAGCAGTGTACCCGGGACAGACAATGAGCAGTTCTTC
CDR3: CASSVPGTDNEQFF

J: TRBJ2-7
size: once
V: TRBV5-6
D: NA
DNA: TGTGCCAGCAGCTTGGGCGGCAGCTCCTACGAGCAGTACTTC
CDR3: CASSLGGSSYEQYF

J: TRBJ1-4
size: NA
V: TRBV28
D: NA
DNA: TGTGCCAGCAGTTTGGCAGGGTCAACTAATGAAAAACTGTTTTTT
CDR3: CASSLAGSTNEKLFF

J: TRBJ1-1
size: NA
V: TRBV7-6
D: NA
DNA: TGTGCCAGCAGCTTATCAGAGGTGTTATTGGGCACTGAAGCTTTCTTT
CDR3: CASSLSEVLLGTEAFF

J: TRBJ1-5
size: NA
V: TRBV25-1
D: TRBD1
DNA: TGTGCCAGCAGTGAATCCGACAGGGGCAGCAATCAGCCCCAGCATTTT
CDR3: CASSESDRGSNQPQHF

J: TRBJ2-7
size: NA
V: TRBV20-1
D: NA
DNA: TGCAGTGGAGGTCTGCCCGTCGAGCAGTACTTC
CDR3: CSGGLPVEQYF

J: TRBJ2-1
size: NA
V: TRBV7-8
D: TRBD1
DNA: TGTGCCAGCAGCCCTGGGACAGTCTACTACAATGAGCAGTTCTTC
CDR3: CASSPGTVYYNEQFF

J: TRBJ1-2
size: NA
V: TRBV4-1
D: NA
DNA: TGCGCCAGCAGCCACAAATCAGGCCGGACATATGGCTACACCTTC
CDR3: CASSHKSGRTYGYTF

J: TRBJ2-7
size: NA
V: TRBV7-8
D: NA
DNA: TGTGCCAGCAGAGGCAGCAGGGACTTAGAGCCGGCCCCCCCCTACGAGCAGTACTTC
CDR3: CASRGSRDLEPAPPYEQYF

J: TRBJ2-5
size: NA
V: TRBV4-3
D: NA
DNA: TGCGCCAGCAGCCAAGTGGGGGGGCCACAAGAGACCCAGTACTTC
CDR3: CASSQVGGPQETQYF

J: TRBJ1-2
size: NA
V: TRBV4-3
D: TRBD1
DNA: TGCGCCAGCAGCCAAGATCTGAGGGGGCATGGCTACACCTTC
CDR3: CASSQDLRGHGYTF

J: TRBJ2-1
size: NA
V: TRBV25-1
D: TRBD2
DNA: TGTGCCAGCAGGGCCTGGACTAGCGGGAGCTACAATGAGCAGTTCTTC
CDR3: CASRAWTSGSYNEQFF

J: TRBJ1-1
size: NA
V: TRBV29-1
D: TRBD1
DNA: TGCAGCGTCGCAGACAGGGGACCCAACACTGAAGCTTTCTTT
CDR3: CSVADRGPNTEAFF

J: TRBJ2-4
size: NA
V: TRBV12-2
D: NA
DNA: TGTGCAAGTCGCAGAGCCCAAGTGTCGGTGTACATTCAGTACTTC
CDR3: CASRRAQVSVYIQYF

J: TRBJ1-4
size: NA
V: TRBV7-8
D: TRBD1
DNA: TGTGCCAGCAGCGGCATGGGACAGGGGCAGGAAAAACTGTTTTTT
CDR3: CASSGMGQGQEKLFF

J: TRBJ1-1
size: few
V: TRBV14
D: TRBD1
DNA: TGTGCCAGCAGCCCGCGACAGGGGGAAAGGGACCTGAACACTGAAGCTTTCTTT
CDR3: CASSPRQGERDLNTEAFF

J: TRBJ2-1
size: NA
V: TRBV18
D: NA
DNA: TGTGCCAGCTCACCACCTCAATACAGGGATTCCTACAATGAGCAGTTCTTC
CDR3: CASSPPQYRDSYNEQFF

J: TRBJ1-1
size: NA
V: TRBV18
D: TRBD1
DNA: TGTGCCAGCTCACCGTTAGACAGGGGAAATATCATGAACACTGAAGCTTTCTTT
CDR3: CASSPLDRGNIMNTEAFF

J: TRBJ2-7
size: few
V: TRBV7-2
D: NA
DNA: TGTGCCAGCAGCAGCCGGACAGACTCCTACGAGCAGTACTTC
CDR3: CASSSRTDSYEQYF

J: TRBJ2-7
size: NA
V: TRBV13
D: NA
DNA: TGTGCCAGCAGCTATTCAAAGGGGGATAGCGGGTGCTACGAGCAGTACTTC
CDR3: CASSYSKGDSGCYEQYF

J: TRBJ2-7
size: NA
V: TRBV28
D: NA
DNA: TGTGCCAGCAGTCCCAAACCCCAGGGGTACGAGCAGTACTTC
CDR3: CASSPKPQGYEQYF

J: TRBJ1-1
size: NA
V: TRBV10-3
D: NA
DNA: TGTGCCATCAGTGAAGGGAGGGCGGGCCCGGGAGAAGCTTTCTTT
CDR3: CAISEGRAGPGEAFF

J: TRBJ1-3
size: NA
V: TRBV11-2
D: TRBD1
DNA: TGTGCCAGCAGCCCGACAGGGGAACAGTCTGGAAACACCATATATTTT
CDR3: CASSPTGEQSGNTIYF

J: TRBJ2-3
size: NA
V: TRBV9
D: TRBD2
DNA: TGTGCCAGCAGCGGCCCACTTAGCGGGATGACAGATACGCAGTATTTT
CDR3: CASSGPLSGMTDTQYF

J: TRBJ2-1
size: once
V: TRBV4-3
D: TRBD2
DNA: TGCGCCAGCAGCCAAGATCGGCGGGGGGGAAACAATGAGCAGTTCTTC
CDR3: CASSQDRRGGNNEQFF

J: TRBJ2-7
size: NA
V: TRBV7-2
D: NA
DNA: TGTGCCAGCAGCCACTGGACAGAATCCTACGAGCAGTACTTC
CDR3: CASSHWTESYEQYF

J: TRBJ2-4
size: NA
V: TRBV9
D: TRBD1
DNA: TGTGCCAGCAGCGGGGACAGGGTTAACATTCAGTACTTC
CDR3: CASSGDRVNIQYF

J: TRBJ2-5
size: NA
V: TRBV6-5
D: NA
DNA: TGTGCCAGCAGCCACGACTTCAAGGAGACCCAGTACTTC
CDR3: CASSHDFKETQYF

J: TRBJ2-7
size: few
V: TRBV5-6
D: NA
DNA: TGTGCCAGCAGACGCGACACCCGAGATTACGAGCAGTACTTC
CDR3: CASRRDTRDYEQYF

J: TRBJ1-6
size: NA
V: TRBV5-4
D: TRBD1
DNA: TGTGCCAGCAGCTTCGGACAGGGCTTTTATAATTCACCCCTCCACTTT
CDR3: CASSFGQGFYNSPLHF

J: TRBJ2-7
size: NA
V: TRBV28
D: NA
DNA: TGTGCCAGCAGTCCCCCCTCCGGCGGCGTGTCCTACGAGCAGTACTTC
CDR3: CASSPPSGGVSYEQYF

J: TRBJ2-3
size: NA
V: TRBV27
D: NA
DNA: TGTGCCAGCAGTTCCTACCCTAGTAGTTCCCCCCCGTATACGCAGTATTTT
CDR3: CASSSYPSSSPPYTQYF